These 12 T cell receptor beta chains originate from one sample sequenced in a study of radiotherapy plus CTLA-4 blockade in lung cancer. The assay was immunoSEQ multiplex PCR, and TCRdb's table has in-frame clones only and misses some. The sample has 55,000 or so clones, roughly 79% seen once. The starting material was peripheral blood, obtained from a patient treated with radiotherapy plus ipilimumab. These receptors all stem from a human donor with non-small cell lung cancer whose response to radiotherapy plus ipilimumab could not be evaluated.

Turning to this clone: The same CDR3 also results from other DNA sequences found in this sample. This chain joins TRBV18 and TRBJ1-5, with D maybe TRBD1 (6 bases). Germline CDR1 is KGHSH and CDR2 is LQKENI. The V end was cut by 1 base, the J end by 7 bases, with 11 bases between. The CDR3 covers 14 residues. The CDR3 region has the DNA TGTGCCAGCTCACCACGGGAGGGGGACCAGCCCCAGCATTTT. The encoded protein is CASSPREGDQPQHF.

This CDR3 is CASSRGTGRRETQYF. In DNA form, the CDR3 reads TGTGCCAGCAGCCGAGGGACAGGGCGTCGGGAGACCCAGTACTTC. The chain recombines TRBV7-6 with TRBJ2-5, with 9 bases that match TRBD1. The V and J ends lost 5 bases and 5 bases, in that order; junction bases with no gene match: 9. Germline-derived CDR1 and CDR2 are SGHVS and FNYEAQ. The CDR3 covers 15 residues.

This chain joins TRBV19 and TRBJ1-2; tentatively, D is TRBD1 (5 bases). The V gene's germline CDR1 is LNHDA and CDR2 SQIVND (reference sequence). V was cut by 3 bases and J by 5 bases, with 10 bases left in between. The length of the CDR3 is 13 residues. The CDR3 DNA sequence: TGTGCCAGTAGTATTGGGGCCGATTATGGCTACACCTTC. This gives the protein CASSIGADYGYTF.

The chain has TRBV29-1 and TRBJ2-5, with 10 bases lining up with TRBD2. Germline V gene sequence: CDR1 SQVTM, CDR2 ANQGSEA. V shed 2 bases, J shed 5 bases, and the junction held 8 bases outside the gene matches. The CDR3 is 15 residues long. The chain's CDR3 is CSVELAGARGETQYF. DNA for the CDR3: TGCAGCGTTGAACTAGCGGGGGCCCGTGGGGAGACCCAGTACTTC.

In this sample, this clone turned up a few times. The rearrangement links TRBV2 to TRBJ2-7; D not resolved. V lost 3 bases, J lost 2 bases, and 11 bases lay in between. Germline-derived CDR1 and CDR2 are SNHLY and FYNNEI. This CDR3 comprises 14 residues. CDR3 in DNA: TGTGCCAGCAGTGAGCCTTACTCACCCTACGAGCAGTACTTC. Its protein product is CASSEPYSPYEQYF.

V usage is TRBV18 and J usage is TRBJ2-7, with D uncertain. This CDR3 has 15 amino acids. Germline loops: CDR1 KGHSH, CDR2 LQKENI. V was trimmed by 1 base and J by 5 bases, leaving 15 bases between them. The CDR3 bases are TGTGCCAGCTCACCACTAAGAGGCCGAAATGACGAGCAGTACTTC. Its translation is CASSPLRGRNDEQYF.

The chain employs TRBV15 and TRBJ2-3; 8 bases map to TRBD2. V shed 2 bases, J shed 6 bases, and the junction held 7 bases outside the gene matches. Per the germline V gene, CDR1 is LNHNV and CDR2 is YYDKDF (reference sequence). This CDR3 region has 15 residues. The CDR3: CATSRLRGGFDTQYF. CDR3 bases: TGTGCCACCAGCAGACTACGGGGGGGGTTTGATACGCAGTATTTT.

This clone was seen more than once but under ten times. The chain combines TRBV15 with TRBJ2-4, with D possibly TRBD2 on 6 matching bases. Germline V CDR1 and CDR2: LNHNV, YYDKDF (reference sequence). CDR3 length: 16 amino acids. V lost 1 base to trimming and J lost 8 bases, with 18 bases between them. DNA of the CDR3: TGTGCCACCAGCAGAGGGTTCGTGACGCCGGGAGACATTCAGTACTTC. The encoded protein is CATSRGFVTPGDIQYF.

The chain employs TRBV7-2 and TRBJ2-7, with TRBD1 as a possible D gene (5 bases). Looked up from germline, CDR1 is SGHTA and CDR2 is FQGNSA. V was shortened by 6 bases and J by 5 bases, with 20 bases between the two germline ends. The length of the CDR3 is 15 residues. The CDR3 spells CASSPQVESSHEQYF. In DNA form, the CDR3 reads TGTGCCAGCAGTCCACAGGTTGAGTCGTCCCACGAGCAGTACTTC.

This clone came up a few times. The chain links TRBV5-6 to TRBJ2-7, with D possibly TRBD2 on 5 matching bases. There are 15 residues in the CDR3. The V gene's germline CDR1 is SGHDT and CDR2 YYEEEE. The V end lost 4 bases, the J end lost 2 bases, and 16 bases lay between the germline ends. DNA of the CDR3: TGTGCCAGCAGCCCGGGTCTAGCTGTGGCCTACGAGCAGTACTTC. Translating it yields CASSPGLAVAYEQYF.

This chain's CDR3 is CASSLLSGRAEDTQYF. The CDR3 DNA is TGTGCCAGCAGTTTACTTAGCGGGAGGGCCGAAGATACGCAGTATTTT. The J gene is TRBJ2-3, the V gene TRBV27; 11 positions match TRBD2. This CDR3 contains 16 residues. The germline gives CDR1 MNHEY, CDR2 SMNVEV (reference sequence). V lost 2 bases and J lost 5; bases outside the gene matches: 6.

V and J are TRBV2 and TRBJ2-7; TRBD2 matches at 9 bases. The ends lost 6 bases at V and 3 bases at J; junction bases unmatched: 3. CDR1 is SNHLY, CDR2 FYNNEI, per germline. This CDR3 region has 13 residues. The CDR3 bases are TGTGCCAGCAGGACTAGCGGCAACTACGAGCAGTACTTC. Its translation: CASRTSGNYEQYF.